One and the same sample provided the 23 T cell receptor beta chains below, sequenced in a study of human T cells and chemical hapten exposure. Time point of the sample: healthy volunteer bleed at 6 weeks. Extraction yielded total RNA from whole blood (unfractionated). Using its own MiXCR run on the RACE reads, TCRdb lists one record per CDR3 protein. Of 65,000 to 95,000 distinct CDR3 sequences in the sample, around 9.4% were seen once. The specimen sequenced was whole blood. Receptors originate from a female donor in good health. Some clones in this sample may be carry-over from other donors' samples.

The rearrangement links TRBV6-5 to TRBJ1-4; D not certain. V lost 2 bases to trimming and J lost 3 bases, with 4 bases between them. The CDR3 loop spans 13 amino acids. Germline values: CDR1 MNHEY, CDR2 SVGAGI. The DNA of the CDR3 is TGTGCCAGCAGTTACGTTGCTAATGAAAAACTGTTTTTT. It yields the protein CASSYVANEKLFF.

V is TRBV30 and J is TRBJ1-5; 8 bases match TRBD1. Germline V gene lookup returns CDR1 GTSNPN and CDR2 SVGIG (reference sequence). The CDR3 totals 17 residues. Trimming removed 0 bases from V and 2 bases from J; junction bases left unmatched: 9. CDR3 amino acids: CAWSVQMGQAGNQPQHF. As DNA, the CDR3 is TGTGCCTGGAGTGTACAAATGGGACAGGCGGGCAATCAGCCCCAGCATTTT.

This clonotype was seen only a few times. This rearrangement joins TRBV11-1 to TRBJ1-3; D unresolved. The CDR3 is 12 amino acids. V was cut by 5 bases and J by 2 bases, with 4 bases left in between. Germline lookup yields CDR1 SGHAT and CDR2 FQDESV (reference sequence). The CDR3 nucleotides read TGTGCCAGCAGCGACACTGGAAACACCATATATTTT. This encodes CASSDTGNTIYF.

This clonotype was counted a single time. This chain joins TRBV7-3 and TRBJ2-3; 8 nucleotides match TRBD2. The germline gives CDR1 SGHTA, CDR2 FQGTGA. With 8 bases clipped from V and 4 bases from J, the junction kept 8 bases outside the gene matches. CDR3 size: 14 residues. CDR3 residues: CASAGGVPPDTQYF. CDR3 DNA: TGTGCCAGCGCCGGGGGGGTCCCCCCAGATACGCAGTATTTT. Full variable domain (outside the CDR3, taken from reference TRBV7-3 and TRBJ2-3): GAGVSQTPSNKVTEKGKYVELRCDPISGHTALYWYRQSLGQGPEFLIYFQGTGAADDSGLPNDRFFAVRPEGSVSTLKIQRTERGDSAVYLCASAGGVPPDTQYFGPGTRLTVL.

At least ten counts were recorded for this clonotype. This sequence joins TRBV5-1 and TRBJ1-2; TRBD1 agrees at 8 bases. J was trimmed by 6 bases and V by 3 bases; bases with no gene match: 13. Germline CDR1 SGHRS, CDR2 YFSETQ. The CDR3 sequence is 16 residues long. CDR3 loop: CASSSLTGAMEDGYTF. The CDR3 nucleotides read TGCGCCAGCAGCTCGTTGACAGGGGCGATGGAAGATGGCTACACCTTC. Based on the CDR3 plus reference TRBV5-1 and TRBJ1-2, the full variable domain is KAGVTQTPRYLIKTRGQQVTLSCSPISGHRSVSWYQQTPGQGLQFLFEYFSETQRNKGNFPGRFSGRQFSNSRSEMNVSTLELGDSALYLCASSSLTGAMEDGYTFGSGTRLTVV.

Remarks on this clonotype: A much larger clone lies a single base off, so this may be a read error. The chain is built from TRBV4-3 and TRBJ1-5; D is perhaps TRBD1 (6 bases). The ends were cut back, 2 bases at V and 8 bases at J, with 16 bases in the middle. Germline-derived CDR1 and CDR2 are LGHNA and YSLEER. CDR3 length: 15 residues. The CDR3 DNA is TGCGCCAGCAGCCAAAGCGAGGGGGTGGGTGAGCCCCAGCATTTT. Protein: CASSQSEGVGEPQHF.

CDR3 in DNA: TGTGCCAGCAGCTTAGTATGGCAGGGGGCCTACGAGCAGTACTTC. Translation gives CASSLVWQGAYEQYF. The rearrangement joins TRBV7-8 to TRBJ2-7, with TRBD1 identical over 7 bases. The CDR3 extends over 15 amino acids. Unmatched junction bases numbered 5, after V lost 1 base and J lost 2 bases. The germline V gene encodes CDR1 SGHVS and CDR2 FQNEAQ.

The chain has TRBV27 and TRBJ1-5; unclear D gene. Germline loops: CDR1 MNHEY, CDR2 SMNVEV (reference sequence). Trimming cost V 5 bases and J 2 bases, with 13 bases left between them. CDR3 length equals 15 residues. The CDR3 spells CASSPLSQGNQPQHF. In DNA form, the CDR3 reads TGTGCCAGCAGTCCCCTAAGTCAGGGCAATCAGCCCCAGCATTTT.

In its sample, this clonotype was seen many times. The CDR3 nucleotides read TGTGCCAGCTCATCCCGACAGCACTATGGCTACACCTTC. This gives the protein CASSSRQHYGYTF. The chain combines TRBV18 with TRBJ1-2; TRBD1 might be the D (5 bases). The V end lost 5 bases, the J end lost 3 bases, and 10 bases lay between the germline ends. Germline V gene data show CDR1 as KGHSH and CDR2 as LQKENI. The length of the CDR3 is 13 residues.

The chain recombines TRBV6-6 with TRBJ2-3; D is uncertain. This CDR3 has 13 amino acids. The V and J ends lost 7 bases and 3 bases respectively, with 11 bases between them. Germline assignment: CDR1 MNHNY and CDR2 SVGAGI (reference sequence). CDR3 bases: TGTGCCAGCACGTTGGATGCGACAGATACGCAGTATTTT. This encodes CASTLDATDTQYF.

This clonotype showed up just a few times. The chain combines TRBV6-6 with TRBJ2-4, with D possibly matching TRBD2 (6 bases). This CDR3 contains 15 residues. Trimming left V 6 bases short and J 7 bases short, with 19 bases between. The germline gives CDR1 MNHNY, CDR2 SVGAGI (reference sequence). CDR3 DNA sequence: TGTGCCAGCAGGCTCTCAGGACTAAGCAGGAACATTCAGTACTTC. The encoded protein is CASRLSGLSRNIQYF.

This clonotype appeared a few times. V gene TRBV5-1 combines with J gene TRBJ2-3; 8 bases are a match to TRBD2. CDR1 and CDR2 from the germline V gene are SGHRS and YFSETQ. The CDR3 contains 15 residues. V lost 3 bases and J lost 1; bases outside the gene matches: 4. The CDR3 reads CASSYGGAGTDTQYF. The CDR3 DNA follows: TGCGCCAGCAGCTACGGGGGGGCGGGCACAGATACGCAGTATTTT.

This clonotype appeared a few times. The chain joins TRBV7-3 to TRBJ2-5, with D perhaps matching TRBD1 or TRBD2 (6 bases each). Trimming shortened V by 8 bases and J by 1 base, and 11 bases separated the two germline ends. The CDR3 extends over 13 amino acids. The germline V gene encodes CDR1 SGHTA and CDR2 FQGTGA. CDR3 in DNA: TGTGCCAGCTCTCGGGGGCTCCAAGAGACCCAGTACTTC. Amino acids: CASSRGLQETQYF.

CDR3 residues: CASSTNRGTASYGYTF. The CDR3 nucleotides are TGTGCCAGCAGTACTAACCGCGGGACAGCTTCCTATGGCTACACCTTC. The chain employs TRBV7-9 and TRBJ1-2; 7 nucleotides match TRBD1. After removal of 6 bases from V and 4 bases from J, the junction contained 14 bases not matched to a gene. CDR3 length equals 16 residues. The germline CDR1 and CDR2 sequences are SEHNR and FQNEAQ (reference sequence).

Comments on this clonotype: A read error may explain this, as a much larger clone is one base away. V and J are TRBV6-6 and TRBJ1-5, with 8 nucleotides matching TRBD1. Germline V gene lookup returns CDR1 MNHNY and CDR2 SVGAGI (reference sequence). The CDR3 is made up of 14 amino acids. The CDR3 protein is CASSLRGRAEPQNF. DNA of the CDR3: TGTGCCAGCAGTCTCAGGGGGCGGGCGGAGCCCCAGAATTTT.

Many counts were recorded for this clonotype. The chain couples TRBV7-8 to TRBJ2-7; 8 bases match TRBD2. V shed 1 base and J 5 bases; nucleotides not matched to a gene: 10. The CDR3 length is 16 residues. CDR1 is SGHVS and CDR2 is FQNEAQ in the germline V gene. CDR3 DNA: TGTGCCAGCAGCTTAGTATCGGGACTAGAGTCGAACGAGCAGTACTTC. The encoded protein is CASSLVSGLESNEQYF.

This rearrangement joins TRBV12-3 or TRBV12-4 to TRBJ2-5; D gene unclear. The CDR3 is 14 amino acids. Trimming shortened V by 3 bases and J by 1 base, and 9 bases separated the two germline ends. CDR3 DNA: TGTGCCAGCAGTTTGAAGCTCCCCCAAGAGACCCAGTACTTC. This gives the protein CASSLKLPQETQYF.

This clonotype was seen ten or more times. The chain joins TRBV2 to TRBJ1-5; TRBD1 matches at 12 bases. CDR1 is SNHLY, CDR2 FYNNEI, per germline. The V gene end was trimmed by 6 bases and the J gene end by 10 bases; junction bases not matched to a gene: 7. This CDR3 region has 14 residues. The CDR3 here is CASRGTGGFIPQHF. The CDR3 DNA is TGTGCCAGCAGGGGGACAGGGGGCTTCATCCCCCAGCATTTT.

A note on this clonotype: This sequence may be a read error, since a much larger clone differs from it by one base. The chain joins TRBV12-3 or TRBV12-4 to TRBJ1-2, with 7 bases fitting TRBD1. The CDR3 is 15 residues long. With 5 bases clipped from V and 2 bases from J, the junction kept 8 bases outside the gene matches. This CDR3 reads CASSPRRGGNYGYTF. DNA for the CDR3: TGTGCCAGCAGTCCACGGAGAGGGGGCAACTATGGCTACACCTTC.

The chain carries TRBV28 and TRBJ1-4; no definite D call. The CDR3 contains 16 residues. The germline CDR1 and CDR2 sequences are MDHEN and SYDVKM. V shed 5 bases and J shed 2 bases, with 15 bases lying between them. DNA of the CDR3: TGTGCCAGCAGTGTTGGAGGGTTCGGGACTAATGAAAAACTGTTTTTT. Its translation is CASSVGGFGTNEKLFF.

In this sample, this clonotype turned up a few times. The rearrangement joins TRBV19 to TRBJ1-5; D is undetermined. CDR1 and CDR2 (germline): LNHDA, SQIVND (reference sequence). V gave up 5 bases and J gave up 8 bases, with 4 bases separating them. The CDR3 covers 10 residues. CDR3 region: CASSDKPQHF. The DNA of the CDR3 is TGTGCCAGTAGTGACAAGCCCCAGCATTTT.

In its sample, this clonotype was seen many times. The chain links TRBV7-2 to TRBJ2-7; D is undetermined. This CDR3 region has 13 residues. V was shortened by 11 bases and J by 3 bases, with 17 bases between the two germline ends. CDR1 and CDR2 (germline): SGHTA, FQGNSA. The chain's CDR3 is CAVAQLGFYEQYF. CDR3 in DNA: TGTGCCGTGGCCCAGTTAGGGTTCTACGAGCAGTACTTC.

This clonotype was counted a few times. V usage is TRBV7-6 and J usage is TRBJ1-6; D remains unclear. The V gene lost 0 bases and the J gene lost 4 bases, with 4 bases spanning the gap. The CDR3 has 14 amino acids. Per the germline V gene, CDR1 is SGHVS and CDR2 is FNYEAQ. The CDR3 reads CASSLAQYNSPLHF. CDR3 nucleotide sequence: TGTGCCAGCAGCTTAGCACAGTATAATTCACCCCTCCACTTT.